Here is one TCR beta chain with its context. This sample stems from a study of blood T cell repertoires in COVID-19. CDR1 and CDR2 from the germline V gene are SGHVS and FQNEAQ. This CDR3 spans 15 amino acids. V shed 5 bases, J shed 0 bases, and the junction held 3 bases outside the gene matches. Per the authors' pipeline: Scientists estimated how many nucleated cells there were by amplifying reference gene primers. The table came from immunoSEQ multiplex PCR; TCRdb's copy has only in-frame clones and leaves some out. D and trimming were read from the DNA, whereas the V and J calls and clone size are those reported in that table. The sample lists about 58,000 clones, 88% occurring once.

What was sequenced was peripheral blood. The TCR comes from a woman between 65 and 79 years old with active COVID-19. The V and J genes are TRBV7-8 and TRBJ2-3; 9 bases match TRBD1. As DNA, the CDR3 is TGTGCCAGCAGCAGAGGACAGGGGAGCACAGATACGCAGTATTTT. Amino acid sequence: CASSRGQGSTDTQYF.